The sequence of this T cell receptor (beta chain) was determined in a study of T cells in tumors and immune-related adverse events (TCRdb year 2021). Reading the label with the study, this specimen's treatment or condition is: nivolumab (PD-1 blockade) given before sampling. The DNeasy Blood and Tissue Kit was used to extract DNA from formalin-fixed paraffin-embedded specimens. V loses 8 bases, J loses 0 bases, and the germline ends lie 11 bases apart. The CDR3 spans 15 residues, from the cysteine through the phenylalanine. The retained sequence is limited to the CDR3, 45 bases, with the frame set at the first base. CDR1 LNHDA and CDR2 SQIVND are derived from the germline V gene (reference sequence). The TCR beta locus was amplified and sequenced using the immunoSEQ assay, from which bulk TCR Vbeta CDR3 data were obtained. On the authors' methods: CDR3s were excluded if they were non-productive, were shorter than 7 amino acids, or did not start with C or end with F/W. Analysis was restricted to specimens with at least 1000 reads, and each clonotype was defined at the amino acid level. Clonality was calculated as 1 minus Pielou's evenness. Library sizes were equalized by abundance-weighted random subsampling with replacement, repeated 100 times to report 95% confidence intervals. The Morisita overlap index was used to quantify repertoire overlap, and for each specimen the top 40 clones were checked for overlap with the irAE. TCRdb took over this immuneACCESS table, retaining in-frame rearrangements with V and J assigned. Such tables are incomplete; in checked studies, under half of the missing clones stem from an unresolved V gene, and the remainder is unexplained. The DNA was the basis for D and trimming; V, J and clone size are from that table. A total of about 24,000 clones appear in this sample, around nine tenths of them only once. In total, the top ten clones hold approximately 1.5% of the sample.

Details on this clone: The antigen this receptor binds is unknown. Within one base of it there is no much larger clone, and no base qualities were kept.

This TCR was sampled from a female donor with metastatic renal cell carcinoma. Here the chain combines TRBV19 and TRBJ1-6; the D gene is perhaps TRBD1, from 6 matching bases. The starting material was lymph node tissue, obtained from a patient treated with anti-PD-1 therapy. The encoded CDR3 is CASSDRISYNSPLHF. The DNA sequence is given as TGTGCCAGTTCGGACAGAATCTCCTATAATTCACCCCTCCACTTT.